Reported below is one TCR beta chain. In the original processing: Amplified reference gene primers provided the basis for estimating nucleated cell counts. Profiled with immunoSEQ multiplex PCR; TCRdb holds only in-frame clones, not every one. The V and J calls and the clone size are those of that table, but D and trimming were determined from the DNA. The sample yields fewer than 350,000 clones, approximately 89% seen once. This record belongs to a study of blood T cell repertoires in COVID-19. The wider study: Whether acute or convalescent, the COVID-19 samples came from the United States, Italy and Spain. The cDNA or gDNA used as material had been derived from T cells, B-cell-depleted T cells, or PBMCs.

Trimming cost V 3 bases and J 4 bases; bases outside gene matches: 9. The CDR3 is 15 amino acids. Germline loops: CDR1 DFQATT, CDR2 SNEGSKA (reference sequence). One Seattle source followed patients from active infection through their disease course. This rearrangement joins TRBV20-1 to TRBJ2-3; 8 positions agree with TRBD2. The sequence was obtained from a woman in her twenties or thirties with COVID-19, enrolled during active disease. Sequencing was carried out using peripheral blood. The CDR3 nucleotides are TGCAGTGCTAGTTCTAGCGGGCTTTCGGCAGATACGCAGTATTTT. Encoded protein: CSASSSGLSADTQYF.